This T cell receptor (beta chain) was observed in a study of vaccination effects on CD4 cells after COVID-19. As concerns this clone: Antigen specificity is unknown.

Scientists isolated CD4+ T cells after an approximately 11-day culture period ended. Of the BNT162b2 and mRNA-1273 vaccines, participants received two doses of one or the other. Using immunoSEQ multiplex PCR, the repertoire was profiled, and TCRdb retains in-frame clones only, with some absent. The sample has tens of thousands of clones; around 67% are singletons. The sequence was collected from a human donor who received a COVID-19 vaccine. Sequencing was performed on CD4+ T cells from PBMCs cultured without peptide, taken after COVID-19 vaccination.

CDR3 in amino acids: CASSSNGAAGTKNIQYF. In nucleotides, the CDR3 is TGTGCCAGCTCATCCAATGGGGCAGCTGGAACCAAAAACATTCAGTACTTC. The V gene is TRBV18, the J gene TRBJ2-4; D is possibly TRBD1 (5 bases). V lost 5 bases and J 2 bases, leaving 19 bases between the germline ends. The CDR3 totals 17 residues. The germline V gene has CDR1 KGHSH and CDR2 LQKENI.